This T cell receptor (beta chain) derives from a study of blood T cell repertoires in COVID-19. Study-wide background: The United States, Italy and Spain provided the acute and convalescent COVID-19 samples. T cells, B-cell-depleted T cells, or PBMCs provided the cDNA or gDNA that served as material.

Germline trimming cut 3 bases from V and 4 bases from J; bases unmatched to any gene: 8. CDR1 and CDR2 from the germline V gene are SEHNR and FQNEAQ (reference sequence). The CDR3 spans 15 residues. Cohorts were assigned according to the clinical history that participants reported. Authors' data handling: It was from reference gene primer amplification that nucleated cell counts were estimated. The data were produced by immunoSEQ multiplex PCR, yet TCRdb's version contains in-frame clones alone and is incomplete. From that table come the V and J calls and clone size; the DNA was used to work out D and trimming. The profile shows some 300,000 clones, roughly 90% of them singletons.

Sequences were obtained from PBMCs or T cells enriched from blood (not recorded which). V usage is TRBV7-9 and J usage is TRBJ2-5; 7 bases fit TRBD2. The receptor was isolated from a woman aged 25-40 years who had recovered from COVID-19. CDR3: CASSFPAGRSETQYF. CDR3 nucleotides: TGTGCCAGCAGCTTCCCCGCCGGGAGGTCAGAGACCCAGTACTTC.